This T cell receptor beta chain was observed in a study of T cell changes during pregnancy in multiple sclerosis. Assay: immunoSEQ multiplex PCR; the TCRdb copy retains only in-frame clones and omits some. Counted here are 50,000 or so clones, approximately 92% occurring once; the ten biggest clones make up 1.2%. CDR3 size: 14 residues. Germline V gene lookup returns CDR1 SGDLS and CDR2 YYNGEE. V dropped 1 base and J dropped 5; count of bases not matched to a gene: 3. The chain couples TRBV9 to TRBJ2-1, with 7 bases matching TRBD1. The sample was peripheral blood, taken after pregnancy. The sequence came from a female donor in good health, enrolled as a control in a pregnancy study. The CDR3 sequence is CASSVTGAHNEQFF. The DNA of the CDR3 is TGTGCCAGCAGCGTAACAGGGGCTCACAATGAGCAGTTCTTC.